This TCR beta chain stems from a study of T-cell memory formation after mild COVID-19. V lost 2 bases and J 5 bases, leaving 16 bases between the germline ends. The CDR3 covers 15 residues. Germline V CDR1 and CDR2: SGHVS, FQNEAQ. TCRdb reprocessed the 5' RACE reads with MiXCR, giving one entry per CDR3 protein. The repertoire includes fewer than 350,000 distinct CDR3 sequences, roughly 8.2% of them detected once, and approximately 23% sits in the top ten. J is TRBJ2-7 and V is TRBV7-8; tentative D call: TRBD1 (5 bases). The source material was PBMCs or a T cell subset sorted from them (not recorded which). The sequence derives from a man aged 18-30 years who had mild COVID-19 (a few samples of this study predate the infection). Cell type and time point are not known. The CDR3 DNA is TGTGCCAGCAGCTTATCTCTTAGGGGTGTTGACGAGCAGTACTTC. As protein: CASSLSLRGVDEQYF.